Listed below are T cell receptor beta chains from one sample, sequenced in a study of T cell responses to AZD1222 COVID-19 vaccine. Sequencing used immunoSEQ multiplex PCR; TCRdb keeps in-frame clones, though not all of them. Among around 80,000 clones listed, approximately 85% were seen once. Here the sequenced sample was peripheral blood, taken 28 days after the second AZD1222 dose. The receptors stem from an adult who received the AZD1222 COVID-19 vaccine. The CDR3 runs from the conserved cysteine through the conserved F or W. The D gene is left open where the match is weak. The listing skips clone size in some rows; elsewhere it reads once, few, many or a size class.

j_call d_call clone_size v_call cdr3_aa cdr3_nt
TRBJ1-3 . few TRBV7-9 CASSLAGAGNTIYF TGTGCCAGCAGCTTAGCAGGGGCTGGAAACACCATATATTTT
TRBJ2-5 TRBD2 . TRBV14 CASSRGGTQYF TGTGCCAGCAGCCGGGGGGGGACCCAGTACTTC
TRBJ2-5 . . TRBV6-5 CASTQGRRLQETQYF TGTGCCAGCACCCAGGGACGTCGGCTCCAAGAGACCCAGTACTTC
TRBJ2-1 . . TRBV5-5 CASSLEPLGDEQFF TGTGCCAGCAGCTTGGAACCCCTGGGGGATGAGCAGTTCTTC
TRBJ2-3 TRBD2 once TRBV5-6 CASSFLAGGQFLAQARYF TGTGCCAGCAGCTTCCTGGCGGGGGGGCAATTCCTCGCCCAAGCTAGGTATTTT
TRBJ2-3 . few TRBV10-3 CAISDEGSPSSTDTQYF TGTGCCATCAGTGACGAGGGGTCCCCAAGTAGCACAGATACGCAGTATTTT
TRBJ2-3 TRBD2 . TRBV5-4 CASSLDVSGGTDTQYF TGTGCCAGCAGCTTGGACGTCAGCGGGGGCACAGATACGCAGTATTTT
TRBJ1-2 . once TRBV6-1 CASSDRGTRTYGYTF TGTGCCAGCAGTGATAGGGGGACCCGTACCTATGGCTACACCTTC
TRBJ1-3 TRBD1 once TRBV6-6 CASSPDRGNTIYF TGTGCCAGCAGCCCGGACAGGGGAAACACCATATATTTT
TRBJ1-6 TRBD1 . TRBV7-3 CASSLMDRGRSPLHF TGTGCCAGCAGCTTAATGGACAGGGGGCGTTCACCCCTCCACTTT
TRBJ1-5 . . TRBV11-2 CASSLGQHQPQHF TGTGCCAGCAGCTTAGGACAGCATCAGCCCCAGCATTTT
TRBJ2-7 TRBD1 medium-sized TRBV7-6 CASSRTGGLSGAYEQYF TGTGCCAGCAGCCGGACAGGGGGCTTGAGTGGAGCCTACGAGCAGTACTTC
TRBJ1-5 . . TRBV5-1 CASSLGGAANQPQHF TGCGCCAGCAGCTTGGGTGGTGCGGCGAATCAGCCCCAGCATTTT
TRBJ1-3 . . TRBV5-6 CASSYFLPGRGNTIYF TGTGCCAGCAGCTACTTCCTTCCAGGGAGGGGAAACACCATATATTTT
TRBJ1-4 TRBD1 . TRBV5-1 CASSQDEGAREKLFF TGCGCCAGCAGCCAGGACGAGGGGGCAAGAGAAAAACTGTTTTTT
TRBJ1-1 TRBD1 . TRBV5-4 CASSLEGQGAQVPFF TGTGCCAGCAGCTTGGAGGGACAGGGGGCGCAGGTTCCTTTCTTT
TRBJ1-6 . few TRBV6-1 CASSEGYLYNSPLHF TGTGCCAGCAGTGAGGGTTATCTCTATAATTCACCCCTCCACTTT
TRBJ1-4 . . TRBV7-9 CASSLAPAGYEKLFF TGTGCCAGCAGCTTAGCGCCGGCAGGGTACGAAAAACTGTTTTTT
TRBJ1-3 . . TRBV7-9 CASSSGLSSGNTIYF TGTGCCAGCAGCTCAGGGCTTAGCTCTGGAAACACCATATATTTT
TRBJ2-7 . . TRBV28 CASSLAIRGRNLYEQYF TGTGCCAGCAGTCTAGCAATCCGGGGTAGAAATCTCTACGAGCAGTACTTC
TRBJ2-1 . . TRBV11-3 CASSLGQPQGEQFF TGTGCCAGCAGCTTAGGGCAGCCGCAAGGCGAGCAGTTCTTC
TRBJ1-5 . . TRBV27 CASSLNRVNQPQHF TGTGCCAGCAGTCTAAACAGGGTTAATCAGCCCCAGCATTTT
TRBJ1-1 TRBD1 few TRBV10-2 CASSTTGGDLTEAFF TGCGCCAGCAGTACGACAGGGGGAGATTTGACTGAAGCTTTCTTT
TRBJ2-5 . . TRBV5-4 CASSPGVFVETQYF TGTGCCAGCAGCCCCGGGGTGTTCGTGGAGACCCAGTACTTC
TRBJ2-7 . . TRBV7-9 CASSPTASPYEQYF TGTGCCAGCAGCCCTACAGCTTCCCCCTACGAGCAGTACTTC
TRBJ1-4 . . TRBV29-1 CSVGTDLNEKLFF TGCAGCGTTGGCACGGATCTAAATGAAAAACTGTTTTTT
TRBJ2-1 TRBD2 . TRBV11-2 CASNTGLAGDNEQFF TGTGCCAGCAACACCGGACTAGCGGGGGACAATGAGCAGTTCTTC
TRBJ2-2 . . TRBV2 CASSDHSNTGELFF TGTGCCAGCAGCGACCATTCCAACACCGGGGAGCTGTTTTTT
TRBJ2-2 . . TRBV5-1 CASRHTLHGELFF TGCGCCAGCAGGCACACTCTCCACGGGGAGCTGTTTTTT
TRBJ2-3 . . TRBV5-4 CASSSPFRGPRSTDTQYF TGTGCCAGCAGCTCACCCTTTCGTGGACCAAGAAGCACAGATACGCAGTATTTT
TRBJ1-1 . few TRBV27 CASSLQVNTEAFF TGTGCCAGCAGTCTTCAGGTTAACACTGAAGCTTTCTTT
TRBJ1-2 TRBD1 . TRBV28 CASSLQGFGYTF TGTGCCAGCAGCCTACAGGGGTTTGGCTACACCTTC
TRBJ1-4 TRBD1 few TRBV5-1 CASSLEIRDSNEKLFF TGCGCCAGCAGCTTGGAAATCCGGGACAGTAATGAAAAACTGTTTTTT
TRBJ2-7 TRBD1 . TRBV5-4 CASSLDPWTGTYEQYF TGTGCCAGCAGCTTGGACCCATGGACAGGGACGTACGAGCAGTACTTC
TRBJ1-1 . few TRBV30 CTAEWVADTEAFF TGCACCGCAGAGTGGGTTGCCGACACTGAAGCTTTCTTT
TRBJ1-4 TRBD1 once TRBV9 CASSSSGTGDEKLFF TGTGCCAGCAGTTCTAGCGGGACAGGGGATGAAAAACTGTTTTTT
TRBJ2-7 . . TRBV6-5 CASSLGVGVYEQYF TGTGCCAGCAGCCTGGGGGTGGGGGTGTACGAGCAGTACTTC
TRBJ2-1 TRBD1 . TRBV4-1 CASSHLQGGLNNEQFF TGCGCCAGCAGCCACCTACAGGGGGGTCTTAACAATGAGCAGTTCTTC
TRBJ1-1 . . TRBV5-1 CASGGFVGGIAFF TGCGCCAGCGGCGGGTTCGTTGGGGGAATAGCTTTCTTT
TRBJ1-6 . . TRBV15 CATSSGGGRSYNSPLHF TGTGCCACCAGCAGTGGTGGGGGGCGATCCTATAATTCACCCCTCCACTTT
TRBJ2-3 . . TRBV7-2 CASSLVRGGTDTQYF TGTGCCAGCAGCTTAGTTCGCGGGGGCACAGATACGCAGTATTTT
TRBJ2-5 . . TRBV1 CTSSPIGDSGGPQYF TGCACCAGCAGCCCGATAGGGGATAGCGGGGGGCCCCAGTACTTC
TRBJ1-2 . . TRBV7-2 CASSPTPPDQYGYTF TGTGCCAGCAGCCCTACGCCACCGGACCAATATGGCTACACCTTC
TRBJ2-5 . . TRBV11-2 CASSFAGTTQETQYF TGTGCCAGCAGCTTCGCCGGGACAACGCAAGAGACCCAGTACTTC
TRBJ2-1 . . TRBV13 CASSTRVGGDEQFF TGTGCCAGCAGCACTAGGGTAGGAGGAGATGAGCAGTTCTTC
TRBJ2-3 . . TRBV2 CASSTSGIGTDTQYF TGTGCCAGCAGTACGTCAGGGATCGGGACAGATACGCAGTATTTT
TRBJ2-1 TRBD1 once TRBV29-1 CSVAGQGAAEQFF TGCAGCGTTGCTGGGCAGGGGGCGGCTGAGCAGTTCTTC
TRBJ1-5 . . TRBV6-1 CASSEAWHSTSPQHF TGTGCCAGCAGTGAAGCTTGGCACTCCACCTCGCCCCAGCATTTT
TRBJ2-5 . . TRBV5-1 CASSEPGSGGETQYF TGCGCCAGCAGCGAACCCGGGTCCGGAGGAGAGACCCAGTACTTC
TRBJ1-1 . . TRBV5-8 CASSLRGRRNTEAFF TGTGCCAGCAGCTTGAGGGGGAGGAGGAACACTGAAGCTTTCTTT
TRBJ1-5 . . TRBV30 CAWSVGGPQHF TGTGCCTGGAGTGTAGGGGGGCCCCAGCATTTT
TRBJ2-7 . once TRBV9 CASSTQDGVYEQYF TGTGCCAGCAGCACCCAAGACGGGGTCTACGAGCAGTACTTC
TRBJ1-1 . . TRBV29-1 CSGIFLGEAFF TGCAGCGGGATCTTTCTAGGGGAAGCTTTCTTT
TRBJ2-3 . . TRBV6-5 CATLLRPDTDTQYF TGTGCCACACTTCTAAGGCCGGACACAGATACGCAGTATTTT
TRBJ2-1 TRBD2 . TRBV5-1 CASSLGTSGALGEQFF TGCGCCAGCAGCTTGGGGACTAGCGGGGCCCTAGGGGAGCAGTTCTTC
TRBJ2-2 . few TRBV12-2 CASRLYRAGTNTGELFF TGTGCAAGTCGCCTCTACCGAGCGGGGACGAACACCGGGGAGCTGTTTTTT
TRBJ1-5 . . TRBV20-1 CSASRGDQPQHF TGCAGTGCTAGTCGGGGTGATCAGCCCCAGCATTTT